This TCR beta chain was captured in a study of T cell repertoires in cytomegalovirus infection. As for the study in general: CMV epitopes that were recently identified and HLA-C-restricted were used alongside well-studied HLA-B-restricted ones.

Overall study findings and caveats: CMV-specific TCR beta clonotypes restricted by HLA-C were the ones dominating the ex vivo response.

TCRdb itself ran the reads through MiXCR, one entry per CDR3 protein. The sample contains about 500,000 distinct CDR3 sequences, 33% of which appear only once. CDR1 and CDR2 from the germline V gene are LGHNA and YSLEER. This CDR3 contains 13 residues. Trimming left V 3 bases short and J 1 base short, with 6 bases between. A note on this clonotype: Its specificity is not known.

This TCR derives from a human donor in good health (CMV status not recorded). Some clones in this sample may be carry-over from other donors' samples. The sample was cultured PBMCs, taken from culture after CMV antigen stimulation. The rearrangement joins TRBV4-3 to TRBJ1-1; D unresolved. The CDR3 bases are TGCGCCAGCAGCCACCAGACGAACACTGAAGCTTTCTTT. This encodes CASSHQTNTEAFF.